Following are 5 T cell receptor beta chains from one sample sequenced in a study of blood T cell repertoires in COVID-19. Data came from immunoSEQ multiplex PCR; TCRdb stores just in-frame clones and leaves some out. The sample has 200,000 or so clones, 80% to 90% seen once; the top ten hold 3.5% to 4%. The sample was PBMCs or T cells enriched from blood (not recorded which). Source of these receptors: a middle-aged woman with acute COVID-19.

Written as DNA, the CDR3 is TGTGCCAGCAGTCCGGACAGGCCCGTATATGGCTACACCTTC. This encodes CASSPDRPVYGYTF. The chain combines TRBV28 with TRBJ1-2, with TRBD1 identical over 7 bases. V lost 5 bases, J lost 5 bases, and 8 bases stayed unmatched. The CDR3 runs to 14 residues. Germline assignment: CDR1 MDHEN and CDR2 SYDVKM.

V gene TRBV5-1 combines with J gene TRBJ2-2; D perhaps matches TRBD2 (6 bases). This CDR3 comprises 14 residues. V lost 2 bases, J lost 5 bases, and 10 bases lay in between. From germline, CDR1 is SGHRS and CDR2 YFSETQ. Here the CDR3 DNA reads TGCGCCAGCAGCTTCGGTGGGAGGACCGGGGAGCTGTTTTTT. Protein sequence: CASSFGGRTGELFF. The full variable domain, completed using reference TRBV5-1 and TRBJ2-2, is KAGVTQTPRYLIKTRGQQVTLSCSPISGHRSVSWYQQTPGQGLQFLFEYFSETQRNKGNFPGRFSGRQFSNSRSEMNVSTLELGDSALYLCASSFGGRTGELFFGEGSRLTVL.

This chain joins TRBV3-1 (or the pseudogene TRBV3-2) and TRBJ2-3; 8 nucleotides agree with TRBD1. The CDR3 is 15 amino acids. Germline CDR1 LGHDT, CDR2 YNNKEL (reference sequence). Unmatched junction bases numbered 5, after V lost 4 bases and J lost 2 bases. The CDR3 loop is CASSPRTGNTDTQYF. In DNA, the CDR3 is TGTGCCAGCAGCCCGCGGACAGGGAACACAGATACGCAGTATTTT.

The chain employs TRBV28 and TRBJ2-7, with D maybe TRBD1 (5 bases). The V gene's germline CDR1 is MDHEN and CDR2 SYDVKM. V lost 10 bases to trimming and J lost 3 bases, with 28 bases between them. The CDR3 totals 17 residues. CDR3 in amino acids: CATKPYLNGAVYYEQYF. In DNA form, the CDR3 reads TGTGCCACCAAGCCATACCTAAATGGGGCAGTTTACTACGAGCAGTACTTC.

The chain has TRBV2 and TRBJ1-1; TRBD1 is a possible D gene (6 bases). Germline V lookup: CDR1 SNHLY, CDR2 FYNNEI. This CDR3 comprises 15 residues. V lost 3 bases to trimming and J lost 0 bases, with 11 bases between them. This CDR3 is CASSESRGMNTEAFF. CDR3 bases: TGTGCCAGCAGTGAGTCTAGGGGGATGAACACTGAAGCTTTCTTT.